This TCR beta chain stems from a study of shared clonotypes between healthy human individuals. Naive-designated CD8 cells lacked CD45RO, were positively enriched for CCR7, and omitted terminally differentiated effector memory CD45RA+ cells. CDR1 PRHDT and CDR2 FYEKMQ come from the germline V gene (reference sequence). Trimming pared 1 base from V and 7 bases from J, leaving 4 bases between. The CDR3 is made up of 12 amino acids. Sequenced by immunoSEQ multiplex PCR; TCRdb stores in-frame clones only, minus some. Of roughly 2.1 million clones listed, about 93% are singletons. The sample consisted of naive CD8+ T cells from PBMCs. The sequence was obtained from a young man in good health. Some clones in this sample may be carry-over from other donors' samples. The chain employs TRBV13 and TRBJ2-2; D call uncertain. The CDR3 sequence is CASSLEGGELFF. In DNA, the CDR3 is TGTGCCAGCAGCTTAGAGGGCGGGGAGCTGTTTTTT.